A selection of T cell receptor beta chains follows, all from one sample in a study of blood T cell repertoires in COVID-19. The table came from immunoSEQ multiplex PCR; TCRdb's copy has only in-frame clones and leaves some out. The sample carries around 250,000 clones, over 80% recorded once. Specimen: peripheral blood. These receptors were taken from a middle-aged woman who had recovered from COVID-19. The CDR3 runs from the conserved cysteine through the conserved F or W. The D gene is left open where the match is weak. Size is omitted from some rows. Given values are once, few, many or a class for expanded clones.

D gene: .; V gene: TRBV3-1/TRBV3-2; clone size: .; J gene: TRBJ1-3; CDR3 protein: CASSHPGTPSRDTIYF; CDR3 DNA: TGTGCCAGCAGCCATCCAGGGACTCCCAGTCGGGACACCATATATTTT
D gene: .; V gene: TRBV15; clone size: .; J gene: TRBJ2-6; CDR3 protein: CATSREPGFSGANVLTF; CDR3 DNA: TGTGCCACCAGCAGAGAACCAGGGTTCTCTGGGGCCAACGTCCTGACTTTC
D gene: TRBD2; V gene: TRBV5-4; clone size: .; J gene: TRBJ2-7; CDR3 protein: CASSSGLTAYEQYF; CDR3 DNA: TGTGCCAGCAGCTCGGGACTAACAGCCTACGAGCAGTACTTC
D gene: .; V gene: TRBV30; clone size: few; J gene: TRBJ1-2; CDR3 protein: CACREFYGYTF; CDR3 DNA: TGTGCCTGTCGTGAGTTCTATGGCTACACCTTC
D gene: .; V gene: TRBV27; clone size: .; J gene: TRBJ2-2; CDR3 protein: CASSLFPGNTGELFF; CDR3 DNA: TGTGCCAGCAGTTTATTTCCCGGGAACACCGGGGAGCTGTTTTTT
D gene: TRBD2; V gene: TRBV7-3; clone size: .; J gene: TRBJ2-7; CDR3 protein: CASSAGLESEQYF; CDR3 DNA: TGTGCCAGCAGCGCAGGACTAGAATCCGAGCAGTACTTC
D gene: .; V gene: TRBV7-6; clone size: .; J gene: TRBJ2-7; CDR3 protein: CASSLPGDYEQYF; CDR3 DNA: TGTGCCAGCAGCTTACCCGGAGACTACGAGCAGTACTTC
D gene: TRBD2; V gene: TRBV2; clone size: .; J gene: TRBJ2-3; CDR3 protein: CASRGGTVTDTQYF; CDR3 DNA: TGTGCCAGCAGGGGGGGGACTGTCACAGATACGCAGTATTTT
D gene: TRBD1; V gene: TRBV16; clone size: few; J gene: TRBJ2-2; CDR3 protein: CASSQLANRGRIITGELFF; CDR3 DNA: TGTGCCAGCAGCCAATTGGCGAACAGGGGGCGTATTATCACCGGGGAGCTGTTTTTT
D gene: .; V gene: TRBV30; clone size: few; J gene: TRBJ1-5; CDR3 protein: CAWAYRQYNQPQHF; CDR3 DNA: TGTGCCTGGGCTTATCGACAGTACAATCAGCCCCAGCATTTT
D gene: TRBD1; V gene: TRBV30; clone size: .; J gene: TRBJ1-5; CDR3 protein: CASGGGEVSNQPQHF; CDR3 DNA: TGTGCCTCAGGGGGCGGAGAGGTTAGCAATCAGCCCCAGCATTTT
D gene: .; V gene: TRBV10-3; clone size: .; J gene: TRBJ1-2; CDR3 protein: CAISESTLYGYTF; CDR3 DNA: TGTGCCATCAGTGAGTCGACTCTTTATGGCTACACCTTC
D gene: TRBD1; V gene: TRBV2; clone size: .; J gene: TRBJ1-1; CDR3 protein: CASRGQKTTFF; CDR3 DNA: TGTGCCAGCAGGGGACAGAAAACAACTTTCTTT
D gene: .; V gene: TRBV2; clone size: .; J gene: TRBJ1-2; CDR3 protein: CASSIRSNYGYTF; CDR3 DNA: TGTGCCAGCAGTATCCGGAGTAACTATGGCTACACCTTC
D gene: TRBD1; V gene: TRBV5-4; clone size: .; J gene: TRBJ1-4; CDR3 protein: CASSKGQGAEGINEKLFF; CDR3 DNA: TGTGCCAGCAGCAAAGGACAGGGGGCGGAGGGCATTAATGAAAAACTGTTTTTT
D gene: .; V gene: TRBV7-6; clone size: .; J gene: TRBJ2-7; CDR3 protein: CASSLVPGGTVGEQYF; CDR3 DNA: TGTGCCAGCAGCTTAGTGCCTGGAGGAACTGTCGGCGAGCAGTACTTC
D gene: TRBD2; V gene: TRBV5-5; clone size: once; J gene: TRBJ2-7; CDR3 protein: CASSWGWGGEFYEQYF; CDR3 DNA: TGTGCCAGCAGCTGGGGTTGGGGAGGGGAGTTTTACGAGCAGTACTTC
D gene: TRBD1; V gene: TRBV5-5; clone size: .; J gene: TRBJ1-6; CDR3 protein: CASSLEGARNSPLHF; CDR3 DNA: TGTGCCAGCAGCTTGGAGGGGGCGAGAAATTCACCCCTCCACTTT
D gene: .; V gene: TRBV18; clone size: .; J gene: TRBJ2-3; CDR3 protein: CASSPLSSTDTQYF; CDR3 DNA: TGTGCCAGCTCACCATTATCCAGCACAGATACGCAGTATTTT
D gene: TRBD1; V gene: TRBV5-1; clone size: .; J gene: TRBJ2-1; CDR3 protein: CASSLLGTGLTGDEQFF; CDR3 DNA: TGCGCCAGCAGCTTGCTCGGGACAGGACTTACCGGGGATGAGCAGTTCTTC
D gene: TRBD1; V gene: TRBV24-1; clone size: .; J gene: TRBJ2-7; CDR3 protein: CATSDPGQGTYEQYF; CDR3 DNA: TGTGCCACCAGTGACCCGGGACAGGGGACCTACGAGCAGTACTTC
D gene: TRBD1; V gene: TRBV4-1; clone size: .; J gene: TRBJ1-2; CDR3 protein: CASSPSPGTGGAFGYTF; CDR3 DNA: TGCGCCAGCAGCCCCTCCCCCGGGACAGGGGGCGCTTTTGGCTACACCTTC
D gene: TRBD2; V gene: TRBV6-1; clone size: .; J gene: TRBJ2-1; CDR3 protein: CASSEQRGGPNEQFF; CDR3 DNA: TGTGCCAGCAGTGAACAGCGGGGGGGCCCCAATGAGCAGTTCTTC
D gene: TRBD1; V gene: TRBV7-3; clone size: .; J gene: TRBJ1-2; CDR3 protein: CASSLGQGRGYGYTF; CDR3 DNA: TGTGCCAGCAGCCTCGGACAGGGAAGAGGCTATGGCTACACCTTC
D gene: TRBD2; V gene: TRBV5-1; clone size: .; J gene: TRBJ2-2; CDR3 protein: CASSLREDGELFF; CDR3 DNA: TGCGCCAGCAGCTTACGGGAGGACGGGGAGCTGTTTTTT
D gene: .; V gene: TRBV5-1; clone size: once; J gene: TRBJ2-4; CDR3 protein: CASSLKGQGGGNIQYF; CDR3 DNA: TGCGCCAGCAGCTTGAAGGGGCAGGGGGGCGGAAACATTCAGTACTTC
D gene: .; V gene: TRBV5-5; clone size: once; J gene: TRBJ2-7; CDR3 protein: CASSQNRGSYYEQYF; CDR3 DNA: TGTGCCAGCAGCCAAAACCGGGGGAGCTACTACGAGCAGTACTTC
D gene: TRBD1; V gene: TRBV10-2; clone size: .; J gene: TRBJ2-7; CDR3 protein: CASSRLGTGVEQYF; CDR3 DNA: TGCGCCAGCAGTAGGCTTGGGACAGGGGTCGAGCAGTACTTC
D gene: TRBD1; V gene: TRBV12-5; clone size: .; J gene: TRBJ1-2; CDR3 protein: CASGLTGGRGYTF; CDR3 DNA: TGTGCTAGTGGTTTGACAGGGGGTCGTGGCTACACCTTC
D gene: .; V gene: TRBV6-5; clone size: .; J gene: TRBJ1-1; CDR3 protein: CASRGGMNTEAFF; CDR3 DNA: TGTGCCAGCAGGGGGGGGATGAACACTGAAGCTTTCTTT